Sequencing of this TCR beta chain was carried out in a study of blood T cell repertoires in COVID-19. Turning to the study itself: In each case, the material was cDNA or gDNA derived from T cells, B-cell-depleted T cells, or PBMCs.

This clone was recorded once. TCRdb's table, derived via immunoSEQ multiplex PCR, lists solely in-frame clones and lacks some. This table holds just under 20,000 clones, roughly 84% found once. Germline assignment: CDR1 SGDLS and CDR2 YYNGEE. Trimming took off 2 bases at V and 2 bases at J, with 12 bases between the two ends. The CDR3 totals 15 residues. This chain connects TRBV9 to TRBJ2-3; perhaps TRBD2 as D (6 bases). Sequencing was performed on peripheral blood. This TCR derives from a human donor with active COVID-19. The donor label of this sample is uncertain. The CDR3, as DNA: TGTGCCAGCAGCGTGAGTAGCGGTTCCACAGATACGCAGTATTTT. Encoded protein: CASSVSSGSTDTQYF.